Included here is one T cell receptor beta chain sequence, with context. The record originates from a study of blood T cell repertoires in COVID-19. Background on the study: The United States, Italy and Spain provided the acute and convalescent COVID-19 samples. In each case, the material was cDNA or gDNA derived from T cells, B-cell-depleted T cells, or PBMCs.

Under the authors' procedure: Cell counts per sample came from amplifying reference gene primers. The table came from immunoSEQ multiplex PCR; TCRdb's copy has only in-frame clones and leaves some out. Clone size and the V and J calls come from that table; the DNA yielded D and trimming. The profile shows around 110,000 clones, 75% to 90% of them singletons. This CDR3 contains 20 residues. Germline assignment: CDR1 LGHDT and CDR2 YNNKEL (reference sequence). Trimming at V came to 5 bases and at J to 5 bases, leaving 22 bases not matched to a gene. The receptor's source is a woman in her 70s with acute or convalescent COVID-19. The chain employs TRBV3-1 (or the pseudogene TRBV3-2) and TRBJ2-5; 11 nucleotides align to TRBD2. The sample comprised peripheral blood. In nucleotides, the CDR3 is TGTGCCAGCAGCGGCTCTAGCGGGGGGTCAGCTTTAAGGTGGTGGGAGACCCAGTACTTC. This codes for CASSGSSGGSALRWWETQYF.